Listed here are 20 T cell receptor beta chains from one sample, sequenced in a study of cytomegalovirus exposure and HLA in healthy donors. PCR used 60 Vbeta primers and 13 Jbeta primers. The method was immunoSEQ multiplex PCR; TCRdb's version includes in-frame clones alone and lacks a portion of them. Seen in this sample are more than 40,000 clones; the ten most common clones hold about 24%. Sequencing was carried out using PBMCs. The receptors were sampled from a middle-aged man in good health and CMV-seropositive.

The rearrangement uses TRBV6-5 and TRBJ1-2; 9 nucleotides align to TRBD1. The ends lost 6 bases at V and 4 bases at J; junction bases unmatched: 6. The CDR3 extends over 14 amino acids. Germline loops: CDR1 MNHEY, CDR2 SVGAGI. The CDR3: CASRRDRAGYGYTF. In DNA form, the CDR3 reads TGTGCCAGCAGGCGGGACAGGGCGGGCTATGGCTACACCTTC.

The chain uses TRBV4-2 and TRBJ1-6, with 7 bases lining up with TRBD1. CDR1 and CDR2 (germline): LGHNA, YNFKEQ. With V trimmed by 1 base and J by 9 bases, 9 bases remained unmatched. The CDR3 runs to 16 residues. CDR3 sequence: CASSQGGLQGGSPLHF. The CDR3 nucleotides read TGTGCCAGCAGCCAAGGAGGGCTGCAGGGGGGTTCACCCCTCCACTTT.

V is TRBV5-8 and J is TRBJ2-7; 12 bases line up with TRBD1. CDR3 length: 16 residues. J lost 7 bases, V lost 0 bases, and 8 bases had no gene match. CDR1 SGHTS and CDR2 YDEGEE come from the germline V gene. The CDR3 is CASSLATGQGAREQYF. The CDR3 DNA follows: TGTGCCAGCAGCTTGGCCACGGGACAGGGGGCGCGAGAGCAGTACTTC. Looking up the rest from reference TRBV5-8 and TRBJ2-7 gives the full variable domain: EAGVTQSPTHLIKTRGQQATLRCSPISGHTSVYWYQQALGLGLQFLLWYDEGEERNRGNFPPRFSGRQFPNYSSELNVNALELEDSALYLCASSLATGQGAREQYFGPGTRLTVT.

This sequence joins TRBV18 and TRBJ2-7, with 8 bases identical to TRBD1. The CDR3 covers 14 residues. CDR1 KGHSH and CDR2 LQKENI come from the germline V gene. V dropped 3 bases and J dropped 10; count of bases not matched to a gene: 11. Here the CDR3 reads CASSPPGQVGGQYF. The CDR3 DNA reads as TGTGCCAGCTCACCTCCGGGACAGGTCGGTGGTCAGTACTTC.

Worth noting for this clone: The identical CDR3 is also encoded by other nucleotide sequences in the sample. The gene calls are TRBV30 and TRBJ1-1; a possible D gene is TRBD1 (5 bases). Germline V lookup: CDR1 GTSNPN, CDR2 SVGIG (reference sequence). V was shortened by 0 bases and J by 4 bases, with 9 bases between the two germline ends. The CDR3 is 13 amino acids. The CDR3 region has the DNA TGTGCCTGGAGTGTACCGGGGGGCACTGAAGCTTTCTTT. Protein sequence: CAWSVPGGTEAFF.

This chain uses TRBV11-2 with TRBJ2-5, with 10 nucleotides matching TRBD2. The CDR3 has 18 amino acids. The trim removed 1 base at V and 7 bases at J, leaving 15 bases unmatched. The germline CDR1 and CDR2 sequences are SGHAT and FQNNGV. The CDR3 nucleotides are TGTGCCAGCAGCTTAGTTCGGTCTAGCGGGAGTTTGCGAGGGACCCAGTACTTC. Translated: CASSLVRSSGSLRGTQYF.

This rearrangement joins TRBV10-3 to TRBJ2-3; 8 nucleotides match TRBD2. CDR3 length: 16 residues. V was pared by 3 bases and J by 2 bases, with 7 bases of the junction left unmatched. The V gene's germline CDR1 is ENHRY and CDR2 SYGVKD. CDR3 sequence (DNA): TGTGCCATCAGTGATGGGGCGGGAGGATCCACAGATACGCAGTATTTT. Translating it yields CAISDGAGGSTDTQYF.

The genes are TRBV5-1 and TRBJ1-2; a possible D gene is TRBD1 (5 bases). Trimming took off 4 bases at V and 8 bases at J, with 15 bases between the two ends. The germline V gene has CDR1 SGHRS and CDR2 YFSETQ. The CDR3 runs 13 residues. This CDR3 is CASSRNTGGGYTF. CDR3 nucleotides: TGCGCCAGCAGCCGGAATACAGGAGGGGGCTACACCTTC.

The CDR3 DNA sequence: TGTGCCAGCAGTGGACAGCCCTACAATGAGCAGTTCTTC. Protein: CASSGQPYNEQFF. V gene TRBV25-1 combines with J gene TRBJ2-1; D perhaps matches TRBD1 (5 bases). The CDR3 is 13 residues long. V gave up 4 bases and J gave up 2 bases, with 6 bases separating them. Germline-derived CDR1 and CDR2 are MGHDK and SYGVNS. Together with reference TRBV25-1 and TRBJ2-1, the CDR3 gives the full variable domain: EADIYQTPRYLVIGTGKKITLECSQTMGHDKMYWYQQDPGMELHLIHYSYGVNSTEKGDLSSESTVSRIRTEHFPLTLESARPSHTSQYLCASSGQPYNEQFFGPGTRLTVL.

This chain joins TRBV29-1 and TRBJ2-1; D is perhaps TRBD2 (6 bases). Germline V gene sequence: CDR1 SQVTM, CDR2 ANQGSEA. V shed 1 base and J shed 7 bases, with 14 bases lying between them. The CDR3 runs to 14 residues. For the CDR3, the DNA is TGCAGCGTTGAAGCTTGGCAGGGAGGAAATGAGCAGTTCTTC. It translates to CSVEAWQGGNEQFF.

The rearrangement joins TRBV2 to TRBJ2-1; 9 bases align to TRBD2. V shed 7 bases, J shed 9 bases, and the junction held 10 bases outside the gene matches. This CDR3 has 14 residues. Germline V CDR1 and CDR2: SNHLY, FYNNEI. The CDR3: CASTNSGRGGEQFF. The CDR3 DNA sequence: TGTGCCAGCACCAATAGCGGGCGGGGGGGTGAGCAGTTCTTC.

The rearrangement links TRBV10-3 to TRBJ2-7, with TRBD1 identical over 11 bases. Germline CDR1 reads ENHRY; CDR2 reads SYGVKD. The V segment lost 3 bases and the J segment 7 bases; nucleotides outside the gene matches: 5. The CDR3 length is 14 residues. CDR3 sequence reads: CAISDGQGAREQYF. The CDR3 DNA reads as TGTGCCATCAGTGACGGACAGGGGGCGCGAGAGCAGTACTTC.

The rearrangement joins TRBV29-1 to TRBJ1-1, with a weak D call TRBD1 (5 bases). The V gene lost 6 bases and the J gene lost 4 bases, with 12 bases spanning the gap. There are 12 residues in the CDR3. Looked up from germline, CDR1 is SQVTM and CDR2 is ANQGSEA. The CDR3 protein is CSVNRGGTEAFF. The CDR3, as DNA: TGCAGCGTGAATAGGGGAGGCACTGAAGCTTTCTTT.

This rearrangement joins TRBV4-1 to TRBJ2-7; perhaps TRBD1 as D (5 bases). This CDR3 contains 15 residues. Trimming left V 0 bases short and J 2 bases short, with 11 bases between. Germline values: CDR1 MGHRA, CDR2 YSYEKL. The CDR3: CASSQDPQGPYEQYF. CDR3 in DNA: TGCGCCAGCAGCCAAGATCCCCAGGGCCCCTACGAGCAGTACTTC.

This rearrangement joins TRBV5-6 to TRBJ2-5; possible D gene TRBD1, 5 bases. The DNA end is a closer match to TRBJ2-7, so the J assignment may be wrong. Germline V CDR1 and CDR2: SGHDT, YYEEEE. The CDR3 has 17 residues. This CDR3 reads CASSLVSGAPRRYEQYF. As DNA, the CDR3 is TGTGCCAGCAGCTTGGTGTCTGGGGCTCCCCGACGGTACGAGCAGTACTTC.

This chain connects TRBV9 to TRBJ1-2; possible D gene TRBD1, 6 bases. The CDR3 is 15 residues long. The germline gives CDR1 SGDLS, CDR2 YYNGEE. Between the trimmed V and J ends, which lost 6 bases and 2 bases, there was a span of 17 bases. The CDR3 DNA follows: TGTGCCAGCAACCCAGGGGACCCTATCAACTATGGCTACACCTTC. Translated: CASNPGDPINYGYTF.

The rearrangement uses TRBV9 and TRBJ2-7; 8 bases agree with TRBD1. The CDR3 is made up of 14 amino acids. Germline V CDR1 and CDR2: SGDLS, YYNGEE. V lost 2 bases to trimming and J lost 3 bases; unmatched junction nucleotides: 4. The DNA of the CDR3 is TGTGCCAGCAGCGTTGGCGACAGGGGCTACGAGCAGTACTTC. Amino acids: CASSVGDRGYEQYF.

J is TRBJ2-7 and V is TRBV7-3; 11 bases match TRBD2. V was pared by 2 bases and J by 7 bases, with 1 base of the junction left unmatched. The CDR3 has 13 amino acids. CDR1 is SGHTA, CDR2 FQGTGA, per germline. The CDR3 nucleotides read TGTGCCAGCAGCTTAGGACTAGCGGGTGAGCAGTACTTC. Amino acids: CASSLGLAGEQYF.

Concerning this clone: Other DNA sequences within the sample encode an identical CDR3. The V gene is TRBV6-1, the J gene TRBJ1-1; TRBD1 is a possible D gene (5 bases). CDR3 length equals 13 residues. Germline V gives CDR1 MNHNS, CDR2 SASEGT. V lost 4 bases and J lost 1, with 7 bases in between. DNA of the CDR3: TGTGCCAGCAGTGGCCAGGGGAACACTGAAGCTTTCTTT. It yields the protein CASSGQGNTEAFF.

Frequency places this clone as medium-sized (0.01 to 0.1%). Other DNA sequences within the sample encode an identical CDR3. V and J are TRBV7-9 and TRBJ1-3; D unclear. V was shortened by 5 bases and J by 0 bases, with 11 bases between the two germline ends. This CDR3 has 15 amino acids. From germline, CDR1 is SEHNR and CDR2 FQNEAQ (reference sequence). Written as DNA, the CDR3 is TGTGCCAGCAGCCTCAGTAGCCTCTCTGGAAACACCATATATTTT. This translates into CASSLSSLSGNTIYF. The full variable domain, with the rest looked up from reference TRBV7-9 and TRBJ1-3, is DTGVSQNPRHKITKRGQNVTFRCDPISEHNRLYWYRQTLGQGPEFLTYFQNEAQLEKSRLLSDRFSAERPKGSFSTLEIQRTEQGDSAMYLCASSLSSLSGNTIYFGEGSWLTVV.